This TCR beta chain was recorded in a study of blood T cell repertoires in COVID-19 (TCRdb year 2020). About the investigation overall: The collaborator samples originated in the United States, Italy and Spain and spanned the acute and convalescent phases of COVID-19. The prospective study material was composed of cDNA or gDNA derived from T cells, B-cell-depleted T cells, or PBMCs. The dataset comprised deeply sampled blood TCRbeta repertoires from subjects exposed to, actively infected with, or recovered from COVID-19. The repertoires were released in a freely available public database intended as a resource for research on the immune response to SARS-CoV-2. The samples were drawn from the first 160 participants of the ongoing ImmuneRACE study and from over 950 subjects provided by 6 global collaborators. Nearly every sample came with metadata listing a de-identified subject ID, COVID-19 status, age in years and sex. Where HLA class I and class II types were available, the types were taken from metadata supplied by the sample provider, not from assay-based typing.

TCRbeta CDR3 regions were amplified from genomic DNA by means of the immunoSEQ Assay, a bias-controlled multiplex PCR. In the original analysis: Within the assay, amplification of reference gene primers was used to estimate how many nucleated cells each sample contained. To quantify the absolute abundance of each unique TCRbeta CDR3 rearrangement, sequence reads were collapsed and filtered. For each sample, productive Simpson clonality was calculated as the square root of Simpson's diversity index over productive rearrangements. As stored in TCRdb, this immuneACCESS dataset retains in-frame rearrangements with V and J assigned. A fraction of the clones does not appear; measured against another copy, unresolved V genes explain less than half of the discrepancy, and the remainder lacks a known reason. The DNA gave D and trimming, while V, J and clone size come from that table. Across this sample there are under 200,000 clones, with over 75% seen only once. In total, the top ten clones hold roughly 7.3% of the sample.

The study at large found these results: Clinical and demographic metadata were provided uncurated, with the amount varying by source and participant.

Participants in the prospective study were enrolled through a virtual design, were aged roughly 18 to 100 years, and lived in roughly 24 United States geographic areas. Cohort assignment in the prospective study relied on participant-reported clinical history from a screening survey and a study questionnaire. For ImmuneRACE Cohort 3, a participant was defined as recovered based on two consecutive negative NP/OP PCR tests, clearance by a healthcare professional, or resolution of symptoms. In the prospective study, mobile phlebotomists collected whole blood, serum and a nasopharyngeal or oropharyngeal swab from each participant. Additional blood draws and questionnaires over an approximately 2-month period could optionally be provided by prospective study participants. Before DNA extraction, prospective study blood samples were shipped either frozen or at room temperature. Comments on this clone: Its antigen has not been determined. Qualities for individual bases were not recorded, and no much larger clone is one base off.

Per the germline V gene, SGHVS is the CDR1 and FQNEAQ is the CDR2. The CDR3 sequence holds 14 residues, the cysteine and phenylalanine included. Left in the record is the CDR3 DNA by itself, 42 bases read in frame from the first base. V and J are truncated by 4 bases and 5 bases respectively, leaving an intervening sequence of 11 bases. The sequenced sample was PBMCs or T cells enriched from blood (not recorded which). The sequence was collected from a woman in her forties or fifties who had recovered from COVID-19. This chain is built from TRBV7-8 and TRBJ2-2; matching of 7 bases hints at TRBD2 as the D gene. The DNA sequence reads TGTGCCAGCAGCTCCGGGGGGACAACCGGGGAGCTGTTTTTT. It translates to CASSSGGTTGELFF.